These T cell receptor beta chains were read from a single sample in a study of blood T cells in healthy people across ages. MiXCR was run by TCRdb on the 5' RACE reads, yielding one entry per CDR3 protein. The sample contains 650,000 or so distinct CDR3 sequences, roughly half of which appear only once. The sequencing sample was made of blood. Source of these receptors: a woman aged 80 or older in good health. Each CDR3 is given with its conserved first and last residue. Fields, in order: V gene, clone size, D gene, CDR3 length, J gene, CDR3 protein, CDR3 DNA. The D gene is left open where the match is weak. Size is omitted from some rows. Given values are once, few, many or a class for expanded clones.

V gene: TRBV20-1
clone size: many
D gene: .
CDR3 length: 13
J gene: TRBJ1-4
CDR3 protein: CSVAGLTNEKLFF
CDR3 DNA: TGCAGTGTAGCCGGGTTGACTAATGAAAAACTGTTTTTT

V gene: TRBV13
clone size: .
D gene: TRBD2
CDR3 length: 17
J gene: TRBJ2-7
CDR3 protein: CASSDGPGTSGSYEQYF
CDR3 DNA: TGTGCCAGCAGCGATGGACCCGGGACTAGCGGTTCCTACGAGCAGTACTTC

V gene: TRBV3-1
clone size: few
D gene: .
CDR3 length: 14
J gene: TRBJ2-2
CDR3 protein: CASSQGGWYAELFF
CDR3 DNA: TGTGCCAGCAGCCAAGGCGGGTGGTACGCGGAGCTGTTTTTT

V gene: TRBV5-1
clone size: few
D gene: .
CDR3 length: 15
J gene: TRBJ1-1
CDR3 protein: CASRNRGYMNTEAFF
CDR3 DNA: TGCGCCAGTCGAAACCGGGGATACATGAACACTGAAGCTTTCTTT

V gene: TRBV29-1
clone size: .
D gene: TRBD1
CDR3 length: 13
J gene: TRBJ2-5
CDR3 protein: CSGTGQPQETQYF
CDR3 DNA: TGCAGCGGTACGGGACAGCCACAAGAGACCCAGTACTTC

V gene: TRBV6-6
clone size: .
D gene: .
CDR3 length: 14
J gene: TRBJ2-4
CDR3 protein: CASSSHQDEGIQYF
CDR3 DNA: TGTGCCAGCAGTTCGCACCAGGACGAGGGCATTCAGTACTTC

V gene: TRBV10-3
clone size: .
D gene: .
CDR3 length: 14
J gene: TRBJ2-5
CDR3 protein: CAISETVVKETQYF
CDR3 DNA: TGTGCCATCAGTGAGACGGTAGTAAAAGAGACCCAGTACTTC

V gene: TRBV12-3/TRBV12-4
clone size: .
D gene: TRBD1
CDR3 length: 15
J gene: TRBJ2-3
CDR3 protein: CASGQGVLSTDTQYF
CDR3 DNA: TGTGCCAGCGGTCAGGGGGTGCTTAGCACAGATACGCAGTATTTT

V gene: TRBV12-3/TRBV12-4
clone size: many
D gene: .
CDR3 length: 17
J gene: TRBJ1-1
CDR3 protein: CASRALRAPRGNTEAFF
CDR3 DNA: TGTGCCAGCAGGGCTCTCAGGGCCCCGCGGGGGAACACTGAAGCTTTCTTT

V gene: TRBV27
clone size: few
D gene: TRBD1
CDR3 length: 16
J gene: TRBJ2-3
CDR3 protein: CASSLSRTGSTDTQYF
CDR3 DNA: TGTGCCAGCAGTTTATCGAGGACAGGGAGCACAGATACGCAGTATTTT

V gene: TRBV29-1
clone size: few
D gene: TRBD1
CDR3 length: 12
J gene: TRBJ1-2
CDR3 protein: CSVWTGGTSYTF
CDR3 DNA: TGCAGCGTTTGGACAGGGGGAACGAGCTACACCTTC

V gene: TRBV6-2/TRBV6-3
clone size: .
D gene: .
CDR3 length: 12
J gene: TRBJ2-7
CDR3 protein: CASSYSRNEQYF
CDR3 DNA: TGTGCCAGCAGTTATAGTCGTAACGAGCAGTACTTC

V gene: TRBV29-1
clone size: .
D gene: .
CDR3 length: 11
J gene: TRBJ1-2
CDR3 protein: CSALENYGYTF
CDR3 DNA: TGCAGCGCCCTGGAGAACTATGGCTACACCTTC

V gene: TRBV12-3/TRBV12-4
clone size: .
D gene: .
CDR3 length: 16
J gene: TRBJ2-3
CDR3 protein: CASSPTTASGTDTQYF
CDR3 DNA: TGTGCCAGCAGTCCGACTACCGCCTCCGGCACAGATACGCAGTATTTT

V gene: TRBV29-1
clone size: .
D gene: .
CDR3 length: 12
J gene: TRBJ2-1
CDR3 protein: CSVEDRMGEQFF
CDR3 DNA: TGCAGCGTTGAAGATCGGATGGGAGAGCAGTTCTTC

V gene: TRBV10-3
clone size: .
D gene: TRBD1
CDR3 length: 15
J gene: TRBJ2-5
CDR3 protein: CASSDSRGRRGTQYF
CDR3 DNA: TGTGCCAGCTCGGACTCCAGGGGGAGAAGAGGGACCCAGTACTTC

V gene: TRBV6-5
clone size: many
D gene: TRBD1
CDR3 length: 15
J gene: TRBJ1-5
CDR3 protein: CASSLYRGSNQPQHF
CDR3 DNA: TGTGCCAGCAGTTTATACAGGGGAAGCAATCAGCCCCAGCATTTT

V gene: TRBV7-8
clone size: many
D gene: .
CDR3 length: 12
J gene: TRBJ1-2
CDR3 protein: CASSPSSYGYTF
CDR3 DNA: TGTGCCAGCAGCCCCAGCAGCTATGGCTACACCTTC

V gene: TRBV4-3
clone size: .
D gene: .
CDR3 length: 14
J gene: TRBJ2-5
CDR3 protein: CASSQNPARETQYF
CDR3 DNA: TGCGCCAGCAGCCAAAATCCAGCCCGAGAGACCCAGTACTTC

V gene: TRBV3-1
clone size: once
D gene: .
CDR3 length: 15
J gene: TRBJ2-1
CDR3 protein: CASSHGGRTYNEQFF
CDR3 DNA: TGTGCCAGCAGCCATGGAGGACGGACGTACAATGAGCAGTTCTTC

V gene: TRBV7-9
clone size: .
D gene: TRBD2
CDR3 length: 16
J gene: TRBJ2-5
CDR3 protein: CASSLTGTSGGDEQYF
CDR3 DNA: TGTGCCAGCAGCTTGACCGGGACTAGCGGAGGCGATGAGCAGTACTTC

V gene: TRBV20-1
clone size: .
D gene: TRBD2
CDR3 length: 12
J gene: TRBJ2-1
CDR3 protein: CRASGLRDEQFF
CDR3 DNA: TGCAGGGCTAGCGGCCTTAGGGATGAGCAGTTCTTC

V gene: TRBV7-2
clone size: once
D gene: TRBD2
CDR3 length: 15
J gene: TRBJ2-1
CDR3 protein: CASSFGTSGVNEQFF
CDR3 DNA: TGTGCCAGCAGCTTCGGGACTAGCGGGGTCAATGAGCAGTTCTTC

V gene: TRBV5-1
clone size: few
D gene: .
CDR3 length: 15
J gene: TRBJ1-4
CDR3 protein: CASSSTGTSEEKLFF
CDR3 DNA: TGCGCCAGCAGCTCAACCGGGACGTCGGAGGAAAAACTGTTTTTT

V gene: TRBV18
clone size: .
D gene: .
CDR3 length: 16
J gene: TRBJ2-7
CDR3 protein: CASSPIRGQGPYEQYF
CDR3 DNA: TGTGCCAGCTCACCAATCAGAGGACAAGGTCCCTACGAGCAGTACTTC

V gene: TRBV7-9
clone size: .
D gene: .
CDR3 length: 17
J gene: TRBJ2-5
CDR3 protein: CASSSGTESTHQETQYF
CDR3 DNA: TGTGCCAGCAGCTCCGGGACGGAGTCTACGCATCAAGAGACCCAGTACTTC

V gene: TRBV10-3
clone size: few
D gene: TRBD1
CDR3 length: 15
J gene: TRBJ1-4
CDR3 protein: CAISGSGTGDEKLFF
CDR3 DNA: TGTGCCATCAGTGGCTCCGGGACAGGAGATGAAAAACTGTTTTTT

V gene: TRBV7-2
clone size: once
D gene: .
CDR3 length: 13
J gene: TRBJ2-3
CDR3 protein: CASSFWNGDTQYF
CDR3 DNA: TGTGCCAGCAGCTTTTGGAATGGGGATACGCAGTATTTT

V gene: TRBV29-1
clone size: .
D gene: TRBD1
CDR3 length: 14
J gene: TRBJ1-5
CDR3 protein: CSVQTGASNQPQHF
CDR3 DNA: TGCAGCGTGCAGACAGGGGCGAGCAATCAGCCCCAGCATTTT

V gene: TRBV4-2
clone size: .
D gene: .
CDR3 length: 14
J gene: TRBJ2-3
CDR3 protein: CASSQVPSTDTQYF
CDR3 DNA: TGTGCCAGCAGCCAAGTACCTAGCACAGATACGCAGTATTTT

V gene: TRBV5-1
clone size: .
D gene: .
CDR3 length: 12
J gene: TRBJ1-4
CDR3 protein: CASSMKDEKLFF
CDR3 DNA: TGCGCCAGCAGCATGAAGGATGAAAAACTGTTTTTT

V gene: TRBV5-1
clone size: .
D gene: .
CDR3 length: 14
J gene: TRBJ2-1
CDR3 protein: CASSPVTGFDEQFF
CDR3 DNA: TGCGCCAGCAGCCCGGTAACAGGGTTCGATGAGCAGTTCTTC

V gene: TRBV7-3
clone size: many
D gene: TRBD2
CDR3 length: 16
J gene: TRBJ2-3
CDR3 protein: CASSLLAGSSTDTQYF
CDR3 DNA: TGTGCCAGCAGCTTACTAGCGGGTTCTAGCACAGATACGCAGTATTTT

V gene: TRBV27
clone size: .
D gene: .
CDR3 length: 18
J gene: TRBJ2-3
CDR3 protein: CASSLSWDTPRDADTQYF
CDR3 DNA: TGTGCCAGCAGTTTAAGCTGGGACACACCAAGAGACGCAGATACGCAGTATTTT

V gene: TRBV3-1
clone size: .
D gene: TRBD2
CDR3 length: 12
J gene: TRBJ2-1
CDR3 protein: CASSQVSGSMFF
CDR3 DNA: TGTGCCAGCAGCCAGGTTAGCGGGAGTATGTTCTTC

V gene: TRBV2
clone size: many
D gene: .
CDR3 length: 12
J gene: TRBJ2-5
CDR3 protein: CASKVYQETQYF
CDR3 DNA: TGTGCCAGCAAAGTGTACCAAGAGACCCAGTACTTC

V gene: TRBV2
clone size: many
D gene: .
CDR3 length: 13
J gene: TRBJ2-3
CDR3 protein: CASSGGGTDTQYF
CDR3 DNA: TGTGCCAGCAGTGGTGGGGGCACAGATACGCAGTATTTT

V gene: TRBV12-3/TRBV12-4
clone size: .
D gene: .
CDR3 length: 14
J gene: TRBJ1-2
CDR3 protein: CASSLFAGAHGYTF
CDR3 DNA: TGTGCCAGCAGCCTATTCGCCGGGGCTCATGGCTACACCTTC

V gene: TRBV29-1
clone size: .
D gene: .
CDR3 length: 12
J gene: TRBJ1-2
CDR3 protein: CSVPQEVGGYTF
CDR3 DNA: TGCAGCGTCCCTCAGGAGGTGGGAGGCTACACCTTC

V gene: TRBV20-1
clone size: few
D gene: TRBD2
CDR3 length: 14
J gene: TRBJ2-7
CDR3 protein: CSARDLLAGGEQYF
CDR3 DNA: TGCAGTGCTAGAGATCTTCTAGCGGGAGGCGAGCAGTACTTC

V gene: TRBV5-4
clone size: .
D gene: TRBD1
CDR3 length: 16
J gene: TRBJ2-1
CDR3 protein: CASAIPGQGLRNEQFF
CDR3 DNA: TGTGCCAGCGCAATACCGGGACAGGGGCTAAGGAATGAGCAGTTCTTC

V gene: TRBV4-1
clone size: .
D gene: TRBD1
CDR3 length: 16
J gene: TRBJ2-3
CDR3 protein: CASSQDRGGRVDTQYF
CDR3 DNA: TGCGCCAGCAGCCAAGATCGAGGGGGCCGCGTAGATACGCAGTATTTT

V gene: TRBV3-1
clone size: .
D gene: TRBD2
CDR3 length: 17
J gene: TRBJ2-7
CDR3 protein: CASSPTSGLLSYNEQYF
CDR3 DNA: TGTGCCAGCAGCCCGACTAGCGGACTCTTATCCTACAATGAGCAGTACTTC

V gene: TRBV12-3/TRBV12-4
clone size: .
D gene: .
CDR3 length: 13
J gene: TRBJ2-1
CDR3 protein: CASSGDRIDEQFF
CDR3 DNA: TGTGCCAGCAGTGGAGACAGGATTGATGAGCAGTTCTTC

V gene: TRBV7-9
clone size: .
D gene: .
CDR3 length: 13
J gene: TRBJ1-1
CDR3 protein: CASSSRDAGEAFF
CDR3 DNA: TGTGCCAGCAGCTCCCGGGACGCAGGTGAAGCTTTCTTT

V gene: TRBV14
clone size: many
D gene: .
CDR3 length: 13
J gene: TRBJ2-7
CDR3 protein: CASSQELWFEQYF
CDR3 DNA: TGTGCCAGCAGCCAGGAGTTATGGTTTGAGCAGTACTTC

V gene: TRBV10-2
clone size: many
D gene: TRBD2
CDR3 length: 14
J gene: TRBJ2-1
CDR3 protein: CAGARRGVYNEQFF
CDR3 DNA: TGCGCCGGAGCTCGGCGGGGGGTTTACAATGAGCAGTTCTTC

V gene: TRBV20-1
clone size: .
D gene: .
CDR3 length: 12
J gene: TRBJ2-2
CDR3 protein: CSAGRGAGELFF
CDR3 DNA: TGCAGTGCTGGCAGGGGGGCCGGGGAGCTGTTTTTT

V gene: TRBV3-1
clone size: .
D gene: .
CDR3 length: 15
J gene: TRBJ2-2
CDR3 protein: CASSLTGQYTGELFF
CDR3 DNA: TGTGCCAGCAGCCTTACTGGACAGTACACCGGGGAGCTGTTTTTT

V gene: TRBV12-3/TRBV12-4
clone size: .
D gene: TRBD1
CDR3 length: 16
J gene: TRBJ1-2
CDR3 protein: CASSSSGTGGARGYTF
CDR3 DNA: TGTGCCAGCAGTTCATCCGGGACAGGGGGCGCGAGAGGCTACACCTTC

V gene: TRBV7-9
clone size: .
D gene: TRBD1
CDR3 length: 15
J gene: TRBJ2-3
CDR3 protein: CASSPDRGHADTQYF
CDR3 DNA: TGTGCCAGCAGCCCGGACAGGGGGCACGCAGATACGCAGTATTTT

V gene: TRBV21-1
clone size: .
D gene: .
CDR3 length: 13
J gene: TRBJ2-5
CDR3 protein: CASSKETFQAEYF
CDR3 DNA: TGTGCCAGCAGCAAAGAAACGTTCCAGGCTGAGTACTTC

V gene: TRBV12-3/TRBV12-4
clone size: .
D gene: .
CDR3 length: 18
J gene: TRBJ2-6
CDR3 protein: CASSFWKAGLSGANVLTF
CDR3 DNA: TGTGCCAGCAGTTTTTGGAAGGCGGGGCTCTCTGGGGCCAACGTCCTGACTTTC

V gene: TRBV10-3
clone size: .
D gene: TRBD1
CDR3 length: 17
J gene: TRBJ1-5
CDR3 protein: CAISDPSRGGGGQPQHF
CDR3 DNA: TGTGCCATCAGTGACCCCAGCCGAGGGGGCGGCGGGCAGCCCCAGCATTTT

V gene: TRBV6-5
clone size: many
D gene: TRBD2
CDR3 length: 16
J gene: TRBJ2-3
CDR3 protein: CASSYSSSGSTDTQYF
CDR3 DNA: TGTGCCAGCAGTTACTCCTCTAGCGGGAGCACAGATACGCAGTATTTT

V gene: TRBV6-1
clone size: .
D gene: TRBD1
CDR3 length: 16
J gene: TRBJ2-3
CDR3 protein: CASKLQGPLSTDTQYF
CDR3 DNA: TGTGCCAGCAAGCTACAGGGGCCCCTTAGCACAGATACGCAGTATTTT